This is a list of T cell receptor beta chains from one sample in a study of blood T cells in healthy people across ages. TCRdb fed the 5' RACE reads into MiXCR, producing one record per CDR3 protein. Of over 1,200,000 distinct CDR3 sequences in the sample, roughly 60% are singletons; the top ten hold 6.5% to 8.5%. Sequencing was done on a sample of blood. Every receptor here comes from a man aged 18 to 29 in good health. CDR3s include the opening cysteine and the closing phenylalanine or tryptophan. Fields, in order: J gene, D gene, V gene, clone size, CDR3 DNA, CDR3 protein. D genes are given only for firm matches. The size field is filled for only some rows; it gives once, few, many or a size class.

J gene: TRBJ2-1
D gene: TRBD2
V gene: TRBV7-7
clone size: -
CDR3 DNA: TGTGCTAGCAGCGAACGACTAGCGGGGGGGAGTGAGCAGTTCTTC
CDR3 protein: CASSERLAGGSEQFF

J gene: TRBJ2-7
D gene: TRBD1
V gene: TRBV29-1
clone size: -
CDR3 DNA: TGCAGCGTTGAAGCACCGGGACAGAGCTACGAGCAGTACTTC
CDR3 protein: CSVEAPGQSYEQYF

J gene: TRBJ1-2
D gene: -
V gene: TRBV6-5
clone size: few
CDR3 DNA: TGTGCCAGCAGTTACAGTTCTGCGTATGGCTACACCTTC
CDR3 protein: CASSYSSAYGYTF

J gene: TRBJ2-5
D gene: -
V gene: TRBV27
clone size: -
CDR3 DNA: TGTGCCAGCAGTTTATTGGGCGGACTGACGTGGGAGACCCAGTACTTC
CDR3 protein: CASSLLGGLTWETQYF

J gene: TRBJ2-2
D gene: TRBD2
V gene: TRBV9
clone size: -
CDR3 DNA: TGTGCCAGCAGCCCCGGGGCGGGAGGGAACACCGGGGAGCTGTTTTTT
CDR3 protein: CASSPGAGGNTGELFF

J gene: TRBJ2-5
D gene: -
V gene: TRBV2
clone size: -
CDR3 DNA: TGTGCCAGCAGTGAAGGGGGGACACAAGAGACCCAGTACTTC
CDR3 protein: CASSEGGTQETQYF

J gene: TRBJ2-7
D gene: -
V gene: TRBV5-5
clone size: few
CDR3 DNA: TGTGCCAGCAGCTTGGAGCCCCATCCTTACGAGCAGTACTTC
CDR3 protein: CASSLEPHPYEQYF

J gene: TRBJ2-7
D gene: -
V gene: TRBV29-1
clone size: few
CDR3 DNA: TGCAGCGTTGGGGGTCAGGGGCCCAACGAGCAGTACTTC
CDR3 protein: CSVGGQGPNEQYF

J gene: TRBJ2-2
D gene: TRBD1
V gene: TRBV5-1
clone size: -
CDR3 DNA: TGCGCCAGCAGCTTGGTAGGCGACAGGGTCGGAGGGGAGCTGTTTTTT
CDR3 protein: CASSLVGDRVGGELFF

J gene: TRBJ2-7
D gene: -
V gene: TRBV29-1
clone size: -
CDR3 DNA: TGCAGCGTTTATGTGCCAGCCTCCTACGAGCAGTACTTC
CDR3 protein: CSVYVPASYEQYF

J gene: TRBJ2-3
D gene: -
V gene: TRBV7-2
clone size: -
CDR3 DNA: TGTGCCAGCAGTGATGACTGGCCTAGCACAGATACGCAGTATTTT
CDR3 protein: CASSDDWPSTDTQYF

J gene: TRBJ1-1
D gene: -
V gene: TRBV12-3/TRBV12-4
clone size: -
CDR3 DNA: TGTGCCAGCACCTCAGGGACGGGAGACACTGAAGCTTTCTTT
CDR3 protein: CASTSGTGDTEAFF

J gene: TRBJ2-1
D gene: TRBD2
V gene: TRBV5-1
clone size: many
CDR3 DNA: TGTGCCAGCAGTTTAGCGGGAGGAAGCAATGAGCAGTTCTTC
CDR3 protein: CASSLAGGSNEQFF